The 30 T cell receptor beta chains below were found in one sample sequenced in a study of OX40 agonist ivuxolimab in advanced cancers. TCRdb keeps only in-frame clones here, not all; method: immunoSEQ multiplex PCR. In the table there are over 70,000 clones, around 90% of which are singletons. The sample in question was CD4+ or CD8+ T cells sorted from blood, obtained in a trial of the OX40 agonist ivuxolimab. The receptors shown here come from an adult with an advanced solid tumor such as melanoma, head and neck, liver or kidney cancer.

This sequence joins TRBV5-1 and TRBJ2-6; 8 nucleotides match TRBD2. Germline loops: CDR1 SGHRS, CDR2 YFSETQ. This CDR3 comprises 17 residues. The V and J ends lost 3 bases and 0 bases, in that order; junction bases with no gene match: 5. This CDR3 reads CASSSTGGYSGANVLTF. CDR3 coding DNA: TGCGCCAGCAGCTCGACGGGAGGGTACTCTGGGGCCAACGTCCTGACTTTC.

This chain joins TRBV28 and TRBJ2-7; 9 bases fit TRBD2. CDR3 length: 16 amino acids. Germline V gives CDR1 MDHEN, CDR2 SYDVKM. V was pared by 3 bases and J by 0 bases, with 6 bases of the junction left unmatched. CDR3 nucleotides: TGTGCCAGCAGTTTTGAACTAGCGGGCCCCTCCTACGAGCAGTACTTC. Translation gives CASSFELAGPSYEQYF.

V is TRBV30 and J is TRBJ2-7; 10 bases map to TRBD1. From germline, CDR1 is GTSNPN and CDR2 SVGIG (reference sequence). The length of the CDR3 is 15 residues. V lost 2 bases and J lost 2; bases outside the gene matches: 6. The CDR3 protein is CAWSRRGQGTYEQYF. Written as DNA, the CDR3 is TGTGCCTGGAGTAGGCGGGGACAGGGGACCTACGAGCAGTACTTC. The whole variable domain, remainder taken from reference TRBV30 and TRBJ2-7, is SQTIHQWPATLVQPVGSPLSLECTVEGTSNPNLYWYRQAAGRGLQLLFYSVGIGQISSEVPQNLSASRPQDRQFILSSKKLLLSDSGFYLCAWSRRGQGTYEQYFGPGTRLTVT.

CDR3 residues: CASSLVAGGSEQYF. CDR3 sequence (DNA): TGCGCCAGCAGCTTGGTTGCGGGAGGGAGCGAGCAGTACTTC. This chain joins TRBV5-1 and TRBJ2-7; 9 nucleotides align to TRBD2. The V and J ends lost 0 bases and 6 bases, in that order; junction bases with no gene match: 4. Germline V gives CDR1 SGHRS, CDR2 YFSETQ. The CDR3 is 14 residues long.

This clone has just a few counts. Written as DNA, the CDR3 is TGTGCCAGCAGCTGGAGGGGAATCCCGGGACTAGCCGCCTACGAGCAGTACTTC. This sequence encodes CASSWRGIPGLAAYEQYF. The V gene is TRBV5-8, the J gene TRBJ2-7; 9 bases map to TRBD2. The V and J ends lost 3 bases and 2 bases, in that order; junction bases with no gene match: 15. CDR1 SGHTS and CDR2 YDEGEE come from the germline V gene. CDR3 length: 18 residues.

The chain joins TRBV9 to TRBJ2-5, with D perhaps matching TRBD2 (6 bases). V was trimmed by 0 bases and J by 1 base, leaving 10 bases between them. Germline-derived CDR1 and CDR2 are SGDLS and YYNGEE. The CDR3 has 15 amino acids. The CDR3 loop reads CASSVGWRGQETQYF. The CDR3 DNA sequence: TGTGCCAGCAGCGTAGGGTGGCGGGGCCAAGAGACCCAGTACTTC.

This chain uses TRBV27 with TRBJ1-5; D ambiguous. Per germline, CDR1 MNHEY and CDR2 SMNVEV (reference sequence). Trimming took off 5 bases at V and 7 bases at J, with 12 bases between the two ends. The length of the CDR3 is 13 residues. The CDR3 here is CASSMGLGQPQHF. The DNA for the CDR3 is TGTGCCAGCAGTATGGGTCTTGGACAGCCCCAGCATTTT.

The J gene is TRBJ1-1, the V gene TRBV29-1; D is uncertain. CDR1 is SQVTM, CDR2 ANQGSEA, per germline. The CDR3 contains 13 residues. The V gene lost 4 bases and the J gene lost 1 base, with 10 bases spanning the gap. CDR3 in DNA: TGCAGCGTTGGCGGGGTTCAGAACACTGAAGCTTTCTTT. It is translated as CSVGGVQNTEAFF.

V gene TRBV5-1 combines with J gene TRBJ2-1; TRBD1 is a possible D gene (6 bases). CDR3 length: 15 residues. CDR1 SGHRS and CDR2 YFSETQ come from the germline V gene. Between the trimmed V and J ends, which lost 4 bases and 8 bases, there was a span of 19 bases. This CDR3 reads CASSLNRVSRDEQFF. Written as DNA, the CDR3 is TGCGCCAGCAGCCTGAACAGGGTATCCAGGGATGAGCAGTTCTTC.

The CDR3 here is CASRHGEGNEAFF. DNA of the CDR3: TGTGCCAGCAGACATGGGGAGGGAAATGAAGCTTTCTTT. This chain links TRBV5-6 with TRBJ1-1, with D unresolved. Trimming pared 5 bases from V and 7 bases from J, leaving 15 bases between. The germline CDR1 and CDR2 sequences are SGHDT and YYEEEE. The CDR3 length is 13 residues. Drawing the rest from reference TRBV5-6 and TRBJ1-1, the complete variable domain is DAGVTQSPTHLIKTRGQQVTLRCSPKSGHDTVSWYQQALGQGPQFIFQYYEEEERQRGNFPDRFSGHQFPNYSSELNVNALLLGDSALYLCASRHGEGNEAFFGQGTRLTVV.

This rearrangement joins TRBV28 to TRBJ1-4, with TRBD1 matching 12 bases. CDR1 and CDR2 from the germline V gene are MDHEN and SYDVKM. The CDR3 loop spans 17 amino acids. V shed 5 bases, J shed 4 bases, and the junction held 8 bases outside the gene matches. CDR3 sequence (DNA): TGTGCCAGCAGTGCGTCCGGGACAGGGGGCCGTAATGAAAAACTGTTTTTT. Amino acids: CASSASGTGGRNEKLFF. The full variable domain, rest sourced from reference TRBV28 and TRBJ1-4, is DVKVTQSSRYLVKRTGEKVFLECVQDMDHENMFWYRQDPGLGLRLIYFSYDVKMKEKGDIPEGYSVSREKKERFSLILESASTNQTSMYLCASSASGTGGRNEKLFFGSGTQLSVL.

This rearrangement joins TRBV4-2 to TRBJ2-1; the match to TRBD1 covers 9 bases. The CDR3 has 15 amino acids. The trim removed 6 bases at V and 4 bases at J, leaving 7 bases unmatched. Germline CDR1 and CDR2: LGHNA and YNFKEQ. The DNA for the CDR3 is TGTGCCAGCAGGGAACGGGACAGGGCATACAATGAGCAGTTCTTC. Translating it yields CASRERDRAYNEQFF.

The rearrangement joins TRBV15 to TRBJ2-7, with D tentatively TRBD2 (6 bases). V gave up 0 bases and J gave up 1 base, with 16 bases separating them. CDR1 and CDR2 (germline): LNHNV, YYDKDF (reference sequence). This CDR3 region has 17 residues. The CDR3 is CATSREGLPGTSYEQYF. Here the CDR3 DNA reads TGTGCCACCAGCAGAGAGGGCTTGCCAGGGACTTCCTACGAGCAGTACTTC.

Details on this clone: Other nucleotide sequences in the sample specify the same CDR3. The chain has TRBV10-3 and TRBJ2-3, with D possibly being TRBD1 (5 bases). The germline CDR1 and CDR2 sequences are ENHRY and SYGVKD. The V end was cut by 3 bases, the J end by 0 bases, with 10 bases between. The CDR3 totals 15 residues. CDR3 in DNA: TGTGCCATCAGTGACAGGGCGACTAGCACAGATACGCAGTATTTT. Its protein product is CAISDRATSTDTQYF.

The chain joins TRBV6-1 to TRBJ2-7, with 10 bases matching TRBD2. The V gene end was trimmed by 5 bases and the J gene end by 3 bases; junction bases not matched to a gene: 4. The CDR3 totals 14 residues. The germline CDR1 and CDR2 sequences are MNHNS and SASEGT. CDR3 amino acids: CASSPASGSYEQYF. CDR3 bases: TGTGCCAGCAGTCCGGCTAGCGGGAGCTACGAGCAGTACTTC.

This chain links TRBV6-1 with TRBJ2-3, with D possibly TRBD1 on 5 matching bases. Deletions cut 6 bases from V and 2 bases from J, with 15 bases between. In germline, CDR1 is MNHNS, CDR2 SASEGT. The CDR3 has 15 residues. CDR3 sequence reads: CASRTAPKLTDTQYF. The DNA for the CDR3 is TGTGCCAGCAGGACAGCACCAAAGCTCACAGATACGCAGTATTTT.

V gene TRBV5-1 combines with J gene TRBJ2-6, with D perhaps matching TRBD1 (6 bases). The CDR3 length is 16 residues. The germline gives CDR1 SGHRS, CDR2 YFSETQ. Trimming left V 3 bases short and J 0 bases short, with 10 bases between. The CDR3 DNA sequence: TGCGCCAGCAGCTCGGGACATCACTCTGGGGCCAACGTCCTGACTTTC. It encodes CASSSGHHSGANVLTF. The full variable domain, rest sourced from reference TRBV5-1 and TRBJ2-6, is KAGVTQTPRYLIKTRGQQVTLSCSPISGHRSVSWYQQTPGQGLQFLFEYFSETQRNKGNFPGRFSGRQFSNSRSEMNVSTLELGDSALYLCASSSGHHSGANVLTFGAGSRLTVL.

The chain employs TRBV28 and TRBJ2-7; TRBD2 matches 11 bases. This CDR3 is 15 amino acids long. Per germline, CDR1 MDHEN and CDR2 SYDVKM. Trimming cost V 5 bases and J 3 bases; bases outside gene matches: 6. The CDR3 loop reads CASSPGTSGYYEQYF. The CDR3 DNA reads as TGTGCCAGCAGTCCCGGGACTAGCGGATACTACGAGCAGTACTTC.

V and J are TRBV7-9 and TRBJ2-5; a weak D match, TRBD2 (5 bases). V was clipped by 5 bases and J by 5 bases, with 12 bases between them. Germline CDR1 is SEHNR and CDR2 is FQNEAQ (reference sequence). CDR3 length equals 13 residues. The CDR3 sequence is CASSKRGGETQYF. CDR3 nucleotides: TGTGCCAGCAGCAAGCGAGGCGGGGAGACCCAGTACTTC.

The chain joins TRBV13 to TRBJ2-3, with a weak D call TRBD2 (6 bases). Trimming took 0 bases from V and 9 from J, leaving 16 bases between them. Germline V gene sequence: CDR1 PRHDT, CDR2 FYEKMQ (reference sequence). This CDR3 spans 15 amino acids. DNA of the CDR3: TGTGCCAGCAGCTTAGGCAGGCCACCTGGGGGGACGCAGTATTTT. Its protein is CASSLGRPPGGTQYF.

The gene calls are TRBV9 and TRBJ2-2; TRBD2 agrees at 15 bases. The CDR3 sequence is 16 residues long. Germline values: CDR1 SGDLS, CDR2 YYNGEE. The junction had 7 bases not matched to a gene; V was cut back by 4 bases and J by 9 bases. The chain's CDR3 is CASSSGLAGGSRELFF. The CDR3 DNA reads as TGTGCCAGCAGCTCGGGACTAGCGGGAGGATCCCGGGAGCTGTTTTTT.

This sequence joins TRBV28 and TRBJ1-1, with D unclear. Germline CDR1 and CDR2: MDHEN and SYDVKM. V dropped 3 bases and J dropped 2 bases, with 7 bases sitting between them. The CDR3 contains 13 residues. This CDR3 is CASSFRRNTEAFF. The CDR3 nucleotides read TGTGCCAGCAGTTTCAGAAGAAACACTGAAGCTTTCTTT.

The chain is built from TRBV18 and TRBJ2-1, with 13 positions matching TRBD2. The CDR3 sequence is 15 residues long. Germline V gene sequence: CDR1 KGHSH, CDR2 LQKENI. V shed 0 bases and J 7 bases; nucleotides not matched to a gene: 0. The chain's CDR3 is CASSPPTSGRNEQFF. The CDR3 bases are TGTGCCAGCTCACCACCGACTAGCGGGAGGAATGAGCAGTTCTTC. Drawing the rest from reference TRBV18 and TRBJ2-1, the complete variable domain is NAGVMQNPRHLVRRRGQEARLRCSPMKGHSHVYWYRQLPEEGLKFMVYLQKENIIDESGMPKERFSAEFPKEGPSILRIQQVVRGDSAAYFCASSPPTSGRNEQFFGPGTRLTVL.

The rearrangement uses TRBV28 and TRBJ1-4; D not resolved. V was cut by 4 bases and J by 1 base, with 13 bases left in between. The CDR3 loop spans 16 amino acids. The germline V gene encodes CDR1 MDHEN and CDR2 SYDVKM. The CDR3 is CASSSPGRGTNEKLFF. CDR3 nucleotide sequence: TGTGCCAGCAGTTCCCCAGGCCGGGGAACTAATGAAAAACTGTTTTTT.

The rearrangement links TRBV29-1 to TRBJ2-2, with D hard to call. Trimming left V 1 base short and J 0 bases short, with 9 bases between. CDR3 size: 15 residues. The germline V gene has CDR1 SQVTM and CDR2 ANQGSEA. The CDR3 bases are TGCAGCGTTGAAGTCGGTCAGGCGAACACCGGGGAGCTGTTTTTT. Protein: CSVEVGQANTGELFF.

The chain combines TRBV30 with TRBJ2-2; TRBD2 aligns across 8 bases. The CDR3 sequence is 13 residues long. Germline CDR1 and CDR2: GTSNPN and SVGIG (reference sequence). The junction had 4 bases not matched to a gene; V was cut back by 8 bases and J by 2 bases. In nucleotides, the CDR3 is TGTGCCCGGACTAGCCAAAACACCGGGGAGCTGTTTTTT. Translation: CARTSQNTGELFF.

The J gene is TRBJ2-2, the V gene TRBV18; D tentatively fits TRBD1 or TRBD2 (5 bases each). Germline values: CDR1 KGHSH, CDR2 LQKENI. There are 16 residues in the CDR3. The V and J ends lost 3 bases and 4 bases respectively, with 15 bases between them. The CDR3 loop is CASSPRGAVSTGELFF. In nucleotides, the CDR3 is TGTGCCAGCTCACCGAGAGGGGCCGTGAGCACCGGGGAGCTGTTTTTT.

The rearrangement joins TRBV19 to TRBJ2-6; D remains ambiguous. The V end was cut by 0 bases, the J end by 4 bases, with 7 bases between. The CDR3 totals 15 residues. Germline V CDR1 and CDR2: LNHDA, SQIVND (reference sequence). CDR3 sequence reads: CASSIEGSGANVLTF. DNA of the CDR3: TGTGCCAGTAGTATAGAGGGGTCCGGGGCCAACGTCCTGACTTTC.

The chain is built from TRBV6-5 and TRBJ1-3; the match to TRBD1 covers 8 bases. CDR1 and CDR2 from the germline V gene are MNHEY and SVGAGI. V shed 6 bases, J shed 2 bases, and the junction held 3 bases outside the gene matches. The CDR3 is 14 amino acids. In DNA, the CDR3 is TGTGCCAGCAGGAAACAGGGGGCTGGAAACACCATATATTTT. As protein: CASRKQGAGNTIYF.

The chain is built from TRBV4-2 and TRBJ2-4; D might be TRBD1 (6 bases). V lost 1 base and J lost 0, with 19 bases in between. CDR1 is LGHNA, CDR2 YNFKEQ, per germline. The CDR3 spans 19 residues. The DNA of the CDR3 is TGTGCCAGCAGCCAAGGAACGGGCGGACAGACAGGAGCCAAAAACATTCAGTACTTC. Its translation: CASSQGTGGQTGAKNIQYF.